These 8 T cell receptor beta chains were all obtained from the same sample, sequenced in a study of T cell changes during pregnancy in multiple sclerosis. Profiled with immunoSEQ multiplex PCR; TCRdb holds only in-frame clones, not every one. The sample holds some 120,000 clones, roughly 92% seen once. The sequenced sample was peripheral blood, obtained before pregnancy. All receptors come from a female donor with multiple sclerosis, enrolled in a pregnancy study.

The chain uses TRBV28 and TRBJ1-2, with D possibly matching TRBD1 (6 bases). Trimming took 7 bases from V and 5 from J, leaving 14 bases between them. The CDR3 has 13 amino acids. Germline V gene sequence: CDR1 MDHEN, CDR2 SYDVKM. The DNA for the CDR3 is TGTGCCAGCAATCAGGGGCCTAGGTATGGCTACACCTTC. Protein product: CASNQGPRYGYTF.

This sequence joins TRBV7-3 and TRBJ2-1; 11 bases line up with TRBD2. There are 15 residues in the CDR3. Germline V gene sequence: CDR1 SGHTA, CDR2 FQGTGA. The V and J ends lost 5 bases and 4 bases, in that order; junction bases with no gene match: 4. CDR3 loop: CASSTGTSGYNEQFF. The CDR3 region has the DNA TGTGCCAGCAGCACCGGGACTAGCGGTTACAATGAGCAGTTCTTC.

There are a few counts of this clone. V usage is TRBV19 and J usage is TRBJ1-2, with TRBD1 identical over 7 bases. This CDR3 has 13 residues. Trimming removed 8 bases from V and 0 bases from J; junction bases left unmatched: 3. Germline values: CDR1 LNHDA, CDR2 SQIVND (reference sequence). CDR3 region: CASSDRANYGYTF. The CDR3 DNA is TGTGCCAGTTCAGACAGGGCTAACTATGGCTACACCTTC. The full variable domain, its missing parts supplied by reference TRBV19 and TRBJ1-2, is DGGITQSPKYLFRKEGQNVTLSCEQNLNHDAMYWYRQDPGQGLRLIYYSQIVNDFQKGDIAEGYSVSREKKESFPLTVTSAQKNPTAFYLCASSDRANYGYTFGSGTRLTVV.

V and J are TRBV28 and TRBJ2-3; D may be TRBD2 (5 bases). The CDR3 spans 15 residues. CDR1 MDHEN and CDR2 SYDVKM come from the germline V gene. The V and J ends lost 7 bases and 0 bases respectively, with 14 bases between them. As DNA, the CDR3 is TGTGCCAGCAACCCGGGGAGCGCTAGCACAGATACGCAGTATTTT. Protein product: CASNPGSASTDTQYF.

This sequence joins TRBV10-3 and TRBJ2-7, with TRBD2 matching over 16 bases. The V gene's germline CDR1 is ENHRY and CDR2 SYGVKD. J lost 6 bases, V lost 4 bases, and 3 bases had no gene match. CDR3 size: 15 residues. The DNA of the CDR3 is TGTGCCATCAGTGCGGGACTAGCGGGGGGGCTCGAGCAGTACTTC. It yields the protein CAISAGLAGGLEQYF.

The V call is TRBV6-1, the J call TRBJ1-5; TRBD1 might be the D (5 bases). The CDR3 loop spans 14 amino acids. The V gene lost 2 bases and the J gene lost 1 base, with 6 bases spanning the gap. In germline, CDR1 is MNHNS, CDR2 SASEGT. DNA of the CDR3: TGTGCCAGCAGTGAACAGGGAAGCAATCAGCCCCAGCATTTT. It codes for CASSEQGSNQPQHF.

The J gene is TRBJ2-7, the V gene TRBV28, with TRBD2 matching 9 bases. Germline CDR1 and CDR2: MDHEN and SYDVKM. The CDR3 extends over 13 amino acids. Germline trimming cut 8 bases from V and 0 bases from J; bases unmatched to any gene: 2. The CDR3 DNA sequence: TGTGCCAGCCTAGCGGGAAGCTCCTACGAGCAGTACTTC. Its protein is CASLAGSSYEQYF. The whole variable domain, remainder taken from reference TRBV28 and TRBJ2-7, is DVKVTQSSRYLVKRTGEKVFLECVQDMDHENMFWYRQDPGLGLRLIYFSYDVKMKEKGDIPEGYSVSREKKERFSLILESASTNQTSMYLCASLAGSSYEQYFGPGTRLTVT.

This chain uses TRBV7-2 with TRBJ2-5, with 7 bases aligning to TRBD1. The junction had 4 bases not matched to a gene; V was cut back by 5 bases and J by 4 bases. Germline loops: CDR1 SGHTA, CDR2 FQGNSA. This CDR3 spans 13 amino acids. CDR3 sequence: CASSPDRVETQYF. CDR3 in DNA: TGTGCCAGCAGCCCTGACAGGGTAGAGACCCAGTACTTC.